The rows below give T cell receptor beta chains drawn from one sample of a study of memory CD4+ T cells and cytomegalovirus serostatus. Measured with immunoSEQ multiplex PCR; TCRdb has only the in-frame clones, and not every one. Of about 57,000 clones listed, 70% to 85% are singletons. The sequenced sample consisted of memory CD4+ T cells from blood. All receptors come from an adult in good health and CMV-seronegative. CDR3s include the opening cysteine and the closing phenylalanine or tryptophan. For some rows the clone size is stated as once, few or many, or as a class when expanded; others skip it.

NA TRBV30 CAWKGLDTYGYTF
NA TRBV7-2 CASSNSPTSTLNYGYTF
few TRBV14 CASSQGKTGGGKNEKLFF
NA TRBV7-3 CASSFTGGDEQFF
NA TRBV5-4 CASSLATGVVDTQYF
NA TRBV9 CASSVQQRGTGELFF
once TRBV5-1 CASSLGVLAGPTDTQYF
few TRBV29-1 CSSSQDTEAFF
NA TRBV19 CASSGLARPQHF
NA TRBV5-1 CASSLRPDGEQYF
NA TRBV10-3 CATRTGAAANEKLFF
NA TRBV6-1 CASSPRNNEQFF